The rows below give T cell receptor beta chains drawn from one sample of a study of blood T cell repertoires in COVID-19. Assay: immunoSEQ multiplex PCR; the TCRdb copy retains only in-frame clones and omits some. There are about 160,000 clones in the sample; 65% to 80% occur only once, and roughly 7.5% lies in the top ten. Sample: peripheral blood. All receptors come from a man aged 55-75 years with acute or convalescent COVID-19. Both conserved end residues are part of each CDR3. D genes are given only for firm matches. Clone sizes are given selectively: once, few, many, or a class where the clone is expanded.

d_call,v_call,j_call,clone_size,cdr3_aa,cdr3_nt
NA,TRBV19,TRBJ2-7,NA,CASSIRGQTYEQYF,TGTGCCAGTAGTATAAGAGGACAGACCTACGAGCAGTACTTC
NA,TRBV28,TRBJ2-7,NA,CASKPERSSYEQYF,TGTGCCAGCAAACCCGAGAGGAGCTCCTACGAGCAGTACTTC
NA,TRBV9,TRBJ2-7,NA,CASSVGGGAYEQYF,TGTGCCAGCAGCGTAGGAGGGGGAGCCTACGAGCAGTACTTC
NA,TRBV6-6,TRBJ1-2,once,CASSYGTYYGYTF,TGTGCCAGCAGTTACGGGACATACTATGGCTACACCTTC
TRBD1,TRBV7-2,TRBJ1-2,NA,CASSENRGIRGYTF,TGTGCCAGCAGCGAAAACAGGGGAATCAGAGGCTACACCTTC
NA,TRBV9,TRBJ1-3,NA,CASSVGGDSGNTIYF,TGTGCCAGCAGCGTAGGGGGGGACTCTGGAAACACCATATATTTT
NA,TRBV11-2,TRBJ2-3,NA,CASSLTSNTQYF,TGTGCCAGCAGCTTAACTAGCAATACGCAGTATTTT
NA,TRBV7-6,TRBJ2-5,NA,CASRIGVGETQYF,TGTGCCAGCAGGATAGGGGTGGGGGAGACCCAGTACTTC
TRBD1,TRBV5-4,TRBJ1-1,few,CASSITGVQAFF,TGTGCCAGCAGCATAACAGGGGTGCAAGCTTTCTTT
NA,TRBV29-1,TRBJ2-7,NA,CSVDTPGAGESYEQYF,TGCAGCGTTGATACACCCGGGGCAGGGGAATCCTACGAGCAGTACTTC
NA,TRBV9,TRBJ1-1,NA,CASSPLNTEAFF,TGTGCCAGCAGCCCCCTTAACACTGAAGCTTTCTTT
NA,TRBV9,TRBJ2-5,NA,CASSVEGGETQYF,TGTGCCAGCAGCGTAGAAGGGGGAGAGACCCAGTACTTC
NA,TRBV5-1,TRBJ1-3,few,CASSLGAGSGNTIYF,TGCGCCAGCAGCTTGGGGGCAGGCTCTGGAAACACCATATATTTT
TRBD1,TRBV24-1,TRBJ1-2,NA,CATPSRDREDGYTF,TGTGCCACCCCCTCCCGGGACAGGGAAGATGGCTACACCTTC
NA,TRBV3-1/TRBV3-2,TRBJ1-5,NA,CASSQSTGPSNQPQHF,TGTGCCAGCAGCCAATCAACAGGGCCGAGCAATCAGCCCCAGCATTTT
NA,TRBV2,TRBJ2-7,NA,CASTKGGARYEQYF,TGTGCCAGCACAAAGGGGGGGGCGCGGTACGAGCAGTACTTC
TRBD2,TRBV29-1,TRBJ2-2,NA,CSVEGRGGFDGELFF,TGCAGCGTTGAAGGACGGGGGGGATTCGACGGGGAGCTGTTTTTT
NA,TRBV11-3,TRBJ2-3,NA,CASSLRGTDTQYF,TGTGCCAGCAGCCTTAGAGGAACAGATACGCAGTATTTT
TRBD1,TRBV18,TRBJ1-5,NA,CASSVTGGGNQPQHF,TGTGCCAGCTCCGTAACAGGGGGCGGAAATCAGCCCCAGCATTTT
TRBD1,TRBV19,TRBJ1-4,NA,CASSIVGTGVEKLFF,TGTGCCAGTAGTATAGTAGGGACAGGGGTTGAAAAACTGTTTTTT
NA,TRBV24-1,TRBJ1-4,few,CATSDLGASKLFF,TGTGCCACCAGTGATTTAGGGGCGAGCAAACTGTTTTTT
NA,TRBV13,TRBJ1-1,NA,CASSPRQNTEAFF,TGTGCCAGCAGCCCACGACAGAACACTGAAGCTTTCTTT
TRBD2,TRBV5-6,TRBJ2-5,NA,CASSASGTSGVYQETQYF,TGTGCCAGCAGCGCGTCCGGGACTAGCGGGGTGTACCAAGAGACCCAGTACTTC
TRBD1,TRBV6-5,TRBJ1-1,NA,CASTGQGYNTEAFF,TGTGCCAGCACGGGACAGGGGTATAACACTGAAGCTTTCTTT
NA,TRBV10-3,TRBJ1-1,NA,CAISRLGGTEAFF,TGTGCCATCAGTCGGCTGGGAGGCACTGAAGCTTTCTTT
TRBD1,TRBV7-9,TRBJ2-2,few,CASSSNRDRDTGELFF,TGTGCCAGCAGCTCGAACAGGGACAGGGACACCGGGGAGCTGTTTTTT